These T cell receptor beta chains were read from a single sample in a study of T cells in tuberculosis. The table came from immunoSEQ multiplex PCR; TCRdb's copy has only in-frame clones and leaves some out. The sample has tens of thousands of clones, just over 90% seen once. The sequenced sample was CD1b-GMM tetramer-negative cells sorted from PBMCs. The receptor source for this set is an adult woman with latent tuberculosis. CDR3s include the opening cysteine and the closing phenylalanine or tryptophan. The D gene is left open where the match is weak. The listing skips clone size in some rows; elsewhere it reads once, few, many or a size class.

cdr3_nt cdr3_aa clone_size d_call j_call v_call
TGCGCCAGCACCCTGGGGGGGGGCCCCTATGGCTACACCTTC CASTLGGGPYGYTF - - TRBJ1-2 TRBV5-1
TGTGCCAGTAGTATAACGGGGACAGATACGCAGTATTTT CASSITGTDTQYF - - TRBJ2-3 TRBV19
TGCGCCAGCAGCCAAGATGTTACAGGGAATAATTCACCCCTCCACTTT CASSQDVTGNNSPLHF - - TRBJ1-6 TRBV4-3
TGCGCCAGCAGAAAAACCGGGACAAGAACAAAAGAGACCCAGTACTTC CASRKTGTRTKETQYF - - TRBJ2-5 TRBV10-2
TGTGCCAGTAGTTCCCCGCGAGGAGGGGCTAGCTCTGGAAACACCATATATTTT CASSSPRGGASSGNTIYF - - TRBJ1-3 TRBV19
TGTGCCAGCAGCTTTTCACAGAAGGCTAACTATGGCTACACCTTC CASSFSQKANYGYTF - - TRBJ1-2 TRBV7-9
TGTGCCAGCAGCCAGGGTGGGGTTGAGCAGTTCTTC CASSQGGVEQFF - - TRBJ2-1 TRBV7-2
TGTGCCAGCAGGACGACGGGAAATCGATACTACGAGCAGTACTTC CASRTTGNRYYEQYF - - TRBJ2-7 TRBV11-2
TGCGCCAGCAGCTCCGAACTTCCCCGGAGGGGTGGCTACACCTTC CASSSELPRRGGYTF once - TRBJ1-2 TRBV5-1
TGTGCCAGCAGCCAAGATTACGGGACAGGAGCCTACAATGAGCAGTTCTTC CASSQDYGTGAYNEQFF - TRBD1 TRBJ2-1 TRBV14
TGCGCCAGCAGCCCATCCGGGACAGGGAATGCAGATACGCAGTATTTT CASSPSGTGNADTQYF - TRBD1 TRBJ2-3 TRBV5-1
TGTGCCAGCAGTCTCCGACTAGTTAGTATCCTGGAGACCCAGTACTTC CASSLRLVSILETQYF - - TRBJ2-5 TRBV28
TGTGCCAGCAGCTGGCAAGCGGGGGGGAAGTGGTTCTTC CASSWQAGGKWFF - TRBD2 TRBJ2-1 TRBV5-4
TGCGCCAGCAGAAAAGCGGGGGGGCCCAATGAGCAGTTCTTC CASRKAGGPNEQFF once TRBD2 TRBJ2-1 TRBV5-1
TGTGCCAGCGGGACAGGGAAGAACACTGAAGCTTTCTTT CASGTGKNTEAFF few TRBD1 TRBJ1-1 TRBV11-3
TGCGCCAGCAGCTTGGATGGGACAGATGAAAAACTGTTTTTT CASSLDGTDEKLFF - TRBD1 TRBJ1-4 TRBV5-1
TGTGCCAGCAGCCCCCTAGCGGGGGGGTACGAGCAGTACTTC CASSPLAGGYEQYF - TRBD2 TRBJ2-7 TRBV11-2
TGCGCCAGCAGCTTCCGGGACAGGGGTAGTGAAAAACTGTTTTTT CASSFRDRGSEKLFF - TRBD1 TRBJ1-4 TRBV5-1
TGTGCCAGCAGTGAGAGGGTTCTAGCGGGGACCTACGAGCAGTACTTC CASSERVLAGTYEQYF - TRBD2 TRBJ2-7 TRBV11-2
TGTGCCAGCAGGCCAAAACAGGGCTCCTTCTTTGAAGCTTTCTTT CASRPKQGSFFEAFF - - TRBJ1-1 TRBV6-5
TGTGCCAGCAGCTTAGAGGGACAGAAGAATCAGCCCCAGCATTTT CASSLEGQKNQPQHF - TRBD1 TRBJ1-5 TRBV11-2
TGTGCCTGGAGTGTACTTAATTCCGAAAAACTGTTTTTT CAWSVLNSEKLFF - - TRBJ1-4 TRBV30